This T cell receptor beta chain was documented in a study of CD8+CD57+ T cells in acquired aplastic anemia. Study-wide context: DNA from sorted CD4+ and CD8+ cells averaged approximately 3.2 ug. Findings of the study overall: More than 25 was the count of CD8+ CDR3 sequences that patients shared with controls. Patients and controls had CD8+ Simpson's diversity values that were not significantly distinct.

Patients who underwent sequencing had shown CD8+CD57+ cell expansion by flow cytometry. At blood sampling, none of the patients had yet received therapy. The ends lost 7 bases at V and 3 bases at J; junction bases unmatched: 3. The CDR3 consists of 13 residues. CDR1 and CDR2 from the germline V gene are SQVTM and ANQGSEA. At least ten counts were recorded for this clonotype. Its antigen is currently unknown. TCR beta VDJ and CDR3 profiling used genomic DNA as template. TCRdb independently ran MiXCR on the reads; one entry per CDR3 protein. Among 89,000 or so distinct CDR3 sequences listed, around 62% were seen once.

The receptor was isolated from a human donor with aplastic anemia. The rearrangement uses TRBV29-1 and TRBJ2-1, with 10 bases identical to TRBD2. The sample taken for sequencing was sorted CD4+, CD8+, or CD8+CD57+ T cells (not recorded which) from PBMCs. CDR3 sequence: CSGLAGNYNEQFF. DNA of the CDR3: TGCAGCGGACTAGCGGGTAACTACAATGAGCAGTTCTTC.